This passage covers 27 T cell receptor beta chains from one sample sequenced in a study of cytomegalovirus exposure and HLA in healthy donors. 13 Jbeta primers and 60 Vbeta primers were used for the PCR. Assay: immunoSEQ multiplex PCR; the TCRdb copy retains only in-frame clones and omits some. The data show approximately 150,000 clones, around 78% seen once. The sample consisted of PBMCs. The receptor source for this set is a woman aged 40 to 55 in good health and CMV-seropositive.

The chain carries TRBV7-9 and TRBJ2-7; the match to TRBD2 covers 9 bases. V shed 4 bases and J 2 bases; nucleotides not matched to a gene: 3. Germline CDR1 reads SEHNR; CDR2 reads FQNEAQ (reference sequence). The length of the CDR3 is 14 residues. The CDR3: CASSWREGPYEQYF. CDR3 coding DNA: TGTGCCAGCAGCTGGCGGGAGGGCCCCTACGAGCAGTACTTC.

The gene calls are TRBV7-2 and TRBJ2-7; D gene unclear. This CDR3 is built from 10 residues. Trimming pared 6 bases from V and 5 bases from J, leaving 5 bases between. Germline V gene data show CDR1 as SGHTA and CDR2 as FQGNSA. The chain's CDR3 is CASSSDEQYF. Here the CDR3 DNA reads TGTGCCAGCAGTTCAGACGAGCAGTACTTC.

The chain has TRBV5-6 and TRBJ2-7; D might be TRBD1 (5 bases). V was pared by 1 base and J by 7 bases, with 15 bases between. The V gene's germline CDR1 is SGHDT and CDR2 YYEEEE. The CDR3 is 14 amino acids. The CDR3 coding sequence is TGTGCCAGCAGCTTGCGGTCAGGGAATGGAGAGCAGTACTTC. It codes for CASSLRSGNGEQYF.

The gene calls are TRBV5-8 and TRBJ2-5; 7 nucleotides agree with TRBD1. The V and J ends lost 4 bases and 2 bases, in that order; junction bases with no gene match: 11. Per germline, CDR1 SGHTS and CDR2 YDEGEE. The CDR3 has 16 residues. The CDR3 DNA reads as TGTGCCAGCAGCGCCTACCGGGACAGACGTCAAGAGACCCAGTACTTC. Translating gives CASSAYRDRRQETQYF.

The genes are TRBV5-1 and TRBJ2-1; 8 bases fit TRBD2. This CDR3 contains 15 residues. J lost 0 bases, V lost 1 base, and 0 bases had no gene match. CDR1 and CDR2 (germline): SGHRS, YFSETQ. The DNA of the CDR3 is TGCGCCAGCAGCTTGACTAGCGGCTCCTACAATGAGCAGTTCTTC. It codes for CASSLTSGSYNEQFF.

The gene calls are TRBV19 and TRBJ2-7; D is uncertain. Germline CDR1 LNHDA, CDR2 SQIVND (reference sequence). Between the trimmed V and J ends, which lost 3 bases and 6 bases, there was a span of 15 bases. The CDR3 extends over 14 amino acids. The CDR3 protein is CASSIQRSFAEQYF. The CDR3 DNA follows: TGTGCCAGTAGTATTCAGCGCTCTTTCGCCGAGCAGTACTTC.

This clone was detected only a few times. J is TRBJ2-7 and V is TRBV19; 12 bases are shared with TRBD2. Unmatched junction bases numbered 2, after V lost 5 bases and J lost 0 bases. Looked up from germline, CDR1 is LNHDA and CDR2 is SQIVND (reference sequence). The CDR3 contains 15 residues. CDR3 in DNA: TGTGCCAGTAGTCCGACTAGCGGGAGCTCCTACGAGCAGTACTTC. Its protein is CASSPTSGSSYEQYF.

This clone has a handful of counts. This same CDR3 is encoded by further DNA sequences in the sample. The rearrangement links TRBV28 to TRBJ1-2; D call uncertain. The length of the CDR3 is 12 residues. The germline V gene has CDR1 MDHEN and CDR2 SYDVKM. Trimming removed 2 bases from V and 5 bases from J, with 6 bases in between. CDR3 coding DNA: TGTGCCAGCAGTTTACCGGGATATGGCTACACCTTC. Encoded protein: CASSLPGYGYTF.

This clone was seen a single time. The chain couples TRBV7-6 to TRBJ2-7, with D tentatively TRBD1 (5 bases). This CDR3 has 15 residues. V lost 5 bases, J lost 5 bases, and 19 bases lay in between. CDR1 and CDR2 from the germline V gene are SGHVS and FNYEAQ. The CDR3 region is CASSRRGAARHEQYF. CDR3 bases: TGTGCCAGCAGCCGAAGGGGCGCAGCTCGTCACGAGCAGTACTTC.

V and J are TRBV4-1 and TRBJ1-6; 8 bases are shared with TRBD1. Looked up from germline, CDR1 is MGHRA and CDR2 is YSYEKL. This CDR3 has 17 residues. J gave up 9 bases and V 0 bases, and 10 bases lay outside the gene matches. The CDR3 region has the DNA TGCGCCAGCAGCCAAGATTCGGCAGGGGGCCCTGGTTCACCCCTCCACTTT. Its translation is CASSQDSAGGPGSPLHF.

This clone was recorded only once. The chain employs TRBV7-9 and TRBJ2-5; 8 bases align to TRBD2. The CDR3 runs 15 residues. V trimming: 3 bases; J trimming: 3 bases; junction bases outside the gene matches: 6. Germline V gives CDR1 SEHNR, CDR2 FQNEAQ (reference sequence). For the CDR3, the DNA is TGTGCCAGCAGCTTTAGCGGGGCCCTCAAAGAGACCCAGTACTTC. Translating gives CASSFSGALKETQYF.

The rearrangement uses TRBV2 and TRBJ1-6, with no clear D. The V and J ends lost 4 bases and 2 bases respectively, with 9 bases between them. This CDR3 has 15 residues. Germline lookup yields CDR1 SNHLY and CDR2 FYNNEI. The CDR3 loop is CASSVRVPYNSPLHF. In nucleotides, the CDR3 is TGTGCCAGCAGTGTCCGGGTCCCCTATAATTCACCCCTCCACTTT.

The chain is built from TRBV6-1 and TRBJ1-5; a weak D match, TRBD1 (6 bases). V was cut by 0 bases and J by 8 bases, with 14 bases left in between. The CDR3 loop spans 15 amino acids. The V gene's germline CDR1 is MNHNS and CDR2 SASEGT. The CDR3: CASSEAQGIGEPQHF. Here the CDR3 DNA reads TGTGCCAGCAGTGAAGCGCAGGGGATAGGGGAGCCCCAGCATTTT.

The J gene is TRBJ1-5, the V gene TRBV28, with 10 bases lining up with TRBD1. CDR1 and CDR2 (germline): MDHEN, SYDVKM. After removal of 5 bases from V and 11 bases from J, the junction contained 18 bases not matched to a gene. CDR3 length equals 17 residues. Here the CDR3 DNA reads TGTGCCAGCAGTCCCCGGGCAGGGACAGGGGCTGCGTTGGCCCAGCATTTT. This sequence encodes CASSPRAGTGAALAQHF.

In this sample, this clone turned up a few times. The genes are TRBV19 and TRBJ2-7; TRBD1 might be the D (6 bases). Trimming took 2 bases from V and 7 from J, leaving 12 bases between them. This CDR3 has 13 residues. Germline CDR1 reads LNHDA; CDR2 reads SQIVND (reference sequence). The CDR3 DNA reads as TGTGCCAGTAGTATAAACGGACAGCGGGAGCAGTACTTC. It is translated as CASSINGQREQYF.

The chain employs TRBV11-3 and TRBJ2-7; 15 positions match TRBD2. Germline loops: CDR1 SGHNT, CDR2 YENEEA. Trimming took 4 bases from V and 3 from J; bases not matched to a gene: 1. CDR3 size: 15 residues. CDR3 DNA sequence: TGTGCCAGCAGCTCGGGACTAGCGGGAGGCTACGAGCAGTACTTC. Its translation: CASSSGLAGGYEQYF.

The chain is built from TRBV5-1 and TRBJ2-7; D unresolved. This CDR3 contains 13 residues. The V end was cut by 6 bases, the J end by 0 bases, with 10 bases between. Germline loops: CDR1 SGHRS, CDR2 YFSETQ. The CDR3 spells CASTPDSSYEQYF. In DNA, the CDR3 is TGCGCCAGCACCCCCGACTCCTCCTACGAGCAGTACTTC.

V gene TRBV4-1 combines with J gene TRBJ1-4; TRBD1 might be the D (6 bases). V was shortened by 0 bases and J by 7 bases, with 15 bases between the two germline ends. This CDR3 spans 16 amino acids. The germline gives CDR1 MGHRA, CDR2 YSYEKL. The CDR3 loop is CASSQERGGAGEKLFF. The CDR3 DNA reads as TGCGCCAGCAGCCAAGAGCGGGGGGGCGCGGGTGAAAAACTGTTTTTT.

V usage is TRBV15 and J usage is TRBJ2-3; 7 bases align to TRBD1. Germline assignment: CDR1 LNHNV and CDR2 YYDKDF (reference sequence). The CDR3 loop spans 14 amino acids. The trim removed 4 bases at V and 5 bases at J, leaving 6 bases unmatched. CDR3 coding DNA: TGTGCCACCAGCAAAAGGACAGGCGGAGATACGCAGTATTTT. Amino acids: CATSKRTGGDTQYF.

V and J are TRBV19 and TRBJ2-5, with D perhaps TRBD1 (5 bases). The J call is doubtful: the DNA matches TRBJ2-7 better. CDR3 size: 14 residues. In germline, CDR1 is LNHDA, CDR2 SQIVND (reference sequence). Here the CDR3 DNA reads TGTGCCAGTAGTCCGACAGTCCCCTCCTACGAGCAGTACTTC. Protein sequence: CASSPTVPSYEQYF.

This clone was seen only a few times. V gene TRBV5-1 combines with J gene TRBJ1-2; no clear D gene. The CDR3 runs to 11 residues. V was shortened by 6 bases and J by 7 bases, with 10 bases between the two germline ends. Germline CDR1 and CDR2: SGHRS and YFSETQ. The CDR3 spells CASKEEGGYTF. CDR3 nucleotide sequence: TGCGCCAGCAAGGAGGAGGGTGGCTACACCTTC.

The chain combines TRBV5-6 with TRBJ2-3, with TRBD1 matching over 7 bases. CDR3 length: 15 residues. Germline values: CDR1 SGHDT, CDR2 YYEEEE. V lost 4 bases to trimming and J lost 4 bases; unmatched junction nucleotides: 9. CDR3 nucleotides: TGTGCCAGCAGCCGCGACAGGGTATCCGCAGATACGCAGTATTTT. Amino acid sequence: CASSRDRVSADTQYF.

V gene TRBV11-2 combines with J gene TRBJ2-3; D possibly corresponds to TRBD1 (5 bases). The CDR3 runs 14 residues. In germline, CDR1 is SGHAT, CDR2 FQNNGV. Trimming stripped 2 bases from V and 6 bases from J, with 12 bases between. CDR3 in DNA: TGTGCCAGCAGCTTAAATTCAGGGCCCGATACGCAGTATTTT. Translated: CASSLNSGPDTQYF.

About this clone: At one end, the junction sequence differs from germline, possibly due to a read error. The rearrangement links TRBV7-9 to TRBJ2-1; 14 nucleotides match TRBD2. From germline, CDR1 is SEHNR and CDR2 FQNEAQ (reference sequence). The CDR3 consists of 15 residues. The CDR3 loop is CSSSSTSGRADEQFF. DNA of the CDR3: TGTTCCAGCAGCTCGACTAGCGGGAGGGCAGATGAGCAGTTCTTC.

The chain combines TRBV7-8 with TRBJ1-2, with D possibly TRBD1 on 6 matching bases. This CDR3 is built from 16 residues. The V end was cut by 5 bases, the J end by 2 bases, with 18 bases between. Germline CDR1 SGHVS, CDR2 FQNEAQ. CDR3 loop: CASSPQRTELNYGYTF. DNA of the CDR3: TGTGCCAGCAGCCCACAAAGGACAGAATTGAACTATGGCTACACCTTC.

The chain combines TRBV4-1 with TRBJ1-1; no reliable D call. Deletions cut 0 bases from V and 4 bases from J, with 6 bases between. The CDR3 runs to 13 residues. Germline V CDR1 and CDR2: MGHRA, YSYEKL. The CDR3 is CASSQEEITEAFF. In nucleotides, the CDR3 is TGCGCCAGCAGCCAAGAAGAGATCACTGAAGCTTTCTTT.

This chain joins TRBV27 and TRBJ2-5; 7 positions agree with TRBD2. V shed 0 bases, J shed 6 bases, and the junction held 4 bases outside the gene matches. This CDR3 has 14 amino acids. CDR1 and CDR2 from the germline V gene are MNHEY and SMNVEV (reference sequence). The CDR3, as DNA: TGTGCCAGCAGTTTATCGGGGGAGGGCAAGACCCAGTACTTC. As protein: CASSLSGEGKTQYF.